The rows below give T cell receptor beta chains drawn from one sample of a study of T cell responses to AZD1222 COVID-19 vaccine. Here immunoSEQ multiplex PCR was the method, and the copy in TCRdb shows in-frame clones only, minus some. Here the sample spans about 99,000 clones, 80% to 95% being singletons. The sample was peripheral blood, taken 28 days after the second AZD1222 dose. These TCRs come from an adult who received the AZD1222 COVID-19 vaccine. Each CDR3 is given without its conserved first and last residue. The D gene is left open where the match is weak.

v_gene | d_gene | CDR3aa
TRBV28 | NA | ASSLNSGRFSLF
TRBV11-2 | NA | ASSAQGSTDTQY
TRBV18 | NA | ASSPRANPTNSPLH
TRBV7-8 | TRBD1 | ASSFSGQGATYNSPLH
TRBV5-8 | NA | ASSLVGHPYEQY
TRBV7-9 | NA | ASSLPQSSSGNTIY
TRBV18 | NA | ASSEGYSNQPQH
TRBV19 | NA | ASSTTGMSYEQY
TRBV7-2 | NA | ASSSYTGELF
TRBV28 | NA | ASSPQGGGNTIY
TRBV6-5 | TRBD1 | AIGTGNTGELF
TRBV29-1 | NA | SVAQGDGKTQY
TRBV25-1 | NA | ASSDGQSTDTQY
TRBV6-5 | NA | ASSSIQGPSNQPQH
TRBV6-2/TRBV6-3 | TRBD1 | ASSWGQALSGANVLT
TRBV24-1 | TRBD2 | ATSDLSSSGRSVDEQF
TRBV7-9 | NA | ASSSATSTDTQY
TRBV15 | TRBD1 | ATSRDRGSNSPLH
TRBV5-1 | NA | ASSLAGALNTEAF
TRBV10-1 | NA | ATGTVPSGNTIY
TRBV2 | TRBD1 | ASSLRGWATNEKLF
TRBV5-1 | NA | ASSSGLEETQY
TRBV7-9 | NA | ASSFETGPLGYT
TRBV11-2 | NA | ASSNYLDTQY
TRBV5-6 | NA | ASSLGGVAYEQY
TRBV9 | NA | ASSVGIGNTEAF
TRBV20-1 | NA | SGARDEQF
TRBV20-1 | NA | SARRGGEAF
TRBV6-5 | NA | ASSQIASEQF
TRBV30 | TRBD1 | AWSRDRGLYRGTGELF
TRBV6-6 | TRBD2 | ASRPLAESSYEQY
TRBV6-1 | NA | ASSDRGAPDTQY
TRBV28 | NA | ASSLLAGTDNQPQH
TRBV28 | NA | ASSPSMVNQPQH
TRBV7-9 | TRBD2 | ASSSRRLAVQETQY
TRBV15 | TRBD1 | ATSRYGGQNYGYT